This T cell receptor (beta chain) was sequenced for a study of T cells after yellow fever vaccination. The study's findings and limits: There was a small share of clonotypes that showed up in both the CD4 and CD8 compartments.

There are many counts of this clonotype. As yet, its antigen is unknown. Losses at the gene ends were 2 bases for V and 1 base for J; bases not matched to a gene: 4. This CDR3 comprises 16 residues. TCRdb re-derived calls from the 5' RACE reads in MiXCR, one entry per CDR3 protein. The sample lists 150,000 to 200,000 distinct CDR3 sequences, around 7.3% occurring once. This TCR was recovered from a man aged 18 to 30 who received the YFV17D yellow fever vaccine. V and J are TRBV12-3 or TRBV12-4 and TRBJ2-1; 8 nucleotides match TRBD1. The input for sequencing was CD4+ T cells sorted from PBMCs, taken 5 days after the first yellow fever vaccination. CDR3 DNA sequence: TGTGCCAGCAGTTTAAGAGGACAGGGTTCCTACAATGAGCAGTTCTTC. It encodes CASSLRGQGSYNEQFF.